These T cell receptor beta chains were read from a single sample in a study of OX40 agonist ivuxolimab in advanced cancers. Clones were sequenced by immunoSEQ multiplex PCR, and TCRdb holds only the in-frame ones, with some missing. The sample includes about 67,000 clones, roughly 84% of them seen just once. The sequences come from CD4+ or CD8+ T cells sorted from blood, collected in a trial of the OX40 agonist ivuxolimab. Receptors originate from an adult with an advanced solid tumor such as melanoma, head and neck, liver or kidney cancer. Both conserved end residues are part of each CDR3. A D gene is named only where the DNA matches it firmly. Only some rows state a clone size, as once, few, many or a class for expanded clones.

D gene	clone size	V gene	J gene	CDR3 protein	CDR3 DNA
TRBD1	-	TRBV27	TRBJ1-2	CASSSPARGQGYTF	TGTGCCAGCAGTTCCCCGGCCAGGGGGCAAGGCTACACCTTC
TRBD1	-	TRBV6-6	TRBJ1-4	CASSKGQGREKLFF	TGTGCCAGCAGTAAGGGACAGGGGCGGGAAAAACTGTTTTTT
TRBD1	-	TRBV2	TRBJ1-5	CASPQTLQGSNQPQHF	TGTGCCAGCCCCCAGACCTTACAGGGGAGCAATCAGCCCCAGCATTTT
TRBD1	-	TRBV6-5	TRBJ1-6	CASSFRQGSPLHF	TGTGCCAGCAGTTTTCGACAGGGTTCACCCCTCCACTTT
-	-	TRBV10-3	TRBJ1-3	CAISGLEGNTIYF	TGTGCCATCAGTGGATTAGAAGGAAACACCATATATTTT
-	-	TRBV7-2	TRBJ1-6	CASTKVQGPNSPLHF	TGTGCCAGCACCAAAGTGCAGGGCCCTAATTCACCCCTCCACTTT
TRBD2	-	TRBV6-1	TRBJ2-7	CASSVSGRVYEQYF	TGTGCCAGCAGTGTTAGCGGGAGGGTGTACGAGCAGTACTTC
TRBD2	-	TRBV10-1	TRBJ2-1	CASSEIAGGPREQFF	TGCGCCAGCAGTGAGATAGCGGGAGGGCCGCGTGAGCAGTTCTTC
-	-	TRBV29-1	TRBJ1-4	CSVKEGSNEKLFF	TGCAGCGTTAAAGAGGGGTCGAATGAAAAACTGTTTTTT
-	few	TRBV18	TRBJ2-7	CASSPPGRPVNEQYF	TGTGCCAGCTCCCCCCCGGGACGGCCTGTCAACGAGCAGTACTTC
-	-	TRBV27	TRBJ1-2	CASSFNRENGYTF	TGTGCCAGCAGTTTTAACCGAGAAAATGGCTACACCTTC
-	-	TRBV5-4	TRBJ2-5	CASSVSTAQETQYF	TGTGCCAGCAGCGTTTCGACAGCCCAAGAGACCCAGTACTTC
TRBD2	-	TRBV28	TRBJ2-3	CASSPYAGDTDTQYF	TGTGCCAGCAGCCCTTATGCGGGGGACACAGATACGCAGTATTTT
-	few	TRBV2	TRBJ1-1	CASKGENTEAFF	TGTGCCAGCAAGGGGGAAAACACTGAAGCTTTCTTT
TRBD1	few	TRBV5-1	TRBJ2-6	CASSPTTGGSGANVLTF	TGCGCCAGCAGCCCTACTACAGGGGGGTCTGGGGCCAACGTCCTGACTTTC
TRBD1	-	TRBV7-2	TRBJ1-2	CASRRTGPYGYTF	TGTGCCAGCAGACGGACAGGGCCCTATGGCTACACCTTC
-	-	TRBV7-3	TRBJ2-1	CASSLGTITDNEQFF	TGTGCCAGCAGCTTAGGGACGATAACGGACAATGAGCAGTTCTTC
TRBD2	-	TRBV5-1	TRBJ2-1	CASSPAGRNHNEQFF	TGCGCCAGCAGCCCAGCGGGGCGGAACCACAATGAGCAGTTCTTC
TRBD2	-	TRBV19	TRBJ2-3	CASMGRLAGSTDTQYF	TGTGCCAGTATGGGACGACTAGCGGGTAGCACAGATACGCAGTATTTT
-	-	TRBV5-1	TRBJ2-7	CASSMTAREQYF	TGCGCCAGCAGCATGACGGCCCGGGAGCAGTACTTC
-	once	TRBV10-3	TRBJ1-6	CAISALDSPLHF	TGTGCCATCAGCGCATTAGATTCACCCCTCCACTTT
-	-	TRBV4-2	TRBJ2-3	CASSQSLAASTDTQYF	TGTGCCAGCAGCCAGTCGTTAGCGGCAAGCACAGATACGCAGTATTTT
-	-	TRBV30	TRBJ1-2	CAWSRGRTYGYTF	TGTGCCTGGAGTAGGGGACGGACTTATGGCTACACCTTC
-	few	TRBV2	TRBJ2-1	CASRGETGSGGYNEQFF	TGTGCCAGCAGGGGAGAGACCGGATCTGGTGGCTACAATGAGCAGTTCTTC
TRBD2	-	TRBV14	TRBJ2-1	CASSQTLSSGEQFF	TGTGCCAGCAGCCAAACCCTCAGTAGCGGGGAGCAGTTCTTC
-	-	TRBV5-1	TRBJ2-5	CASSPGGGPQETQYF	TGCGCCAGCAGCCCAGGGGGGGGGCCCCAAGAGACCCAGTACTTC
-	-	TRBV19	TRBJ1-1	CASSHRERDTEAFF	TGTGCCAGTAGTCACAGGGAACGAGACACTGAAGCTTTCTTT
-	-	TRBV19	TRBJ2-3	CASTPGRENTDTQYF	TGTGCCAGTACCCCGGGGCGGGAAAACACAGATACGCAGTATTTT
TRBD2	once	TRBV7-9	TRBJ2-2	CASSISGGNTGELFF	TGTGCCAGCAGCATTAGCGGGGGGAACACCGGGGAGCTGTTTTTT
-	-	TRBV2	TRBJ1-5	CASSGINQPQHF	TGTGCCAGCAGCGGGATCAATCAGCCCCAGCATTTT
-	-	TRBV11-3	TRBJ2-7	CASSLDRDEQYF	TGTGCCAGCAGCTTAGATCGGGACGAGCAGTACTTC
TRBD2	-	TRBV30	TRBJ2-3	CAWRPGLALGTQYF	TGTGCCTGGAGGCCGGGACTAGCACTCGGTACGCAGTATTTT
-	-	TRBV19	TRBJ1-1	CASRRGESNTEAFF	TGTGCCAGCCGGAGGGGCGAATCAAACACTGAAGCTTTCTTT
-	-	TRBV5-1	TRBJ1-1	CASSSTDEAFF	TGCGCCAGCAGCTCTACAGACGAAGCTTTCTTT
-	once	TRBV28	TRBJ1-2	CASSLNYGYTF	TGTGCCAGCAGTTTAAATTATGGCTACACCTTC
-	-	TRBV9	TRBJ2-1	CASSSRGLGAEQFF	TGTGCCAGCAGCTCCAGAGGACTCGGGGCTGAGCAGTTCTTC
TRBD1	-	TRBV19	TRBJ1-5	CASSMDRGMDQPQHF	TGTGCCAGTAGTATGGACAGGGGGATGGATCAGCCCCAGCATTTT
-	few	TRBV5-8	TRBJ1-2	CASSLAGSNYGYTF	TGTGCCAGCAGCTTGGCCGGCAGCAACTATGGCTACACCTTC
-	-	TRBV23-1	TRBJ2-2	CASSQSAEDTGELFF	TGCGCCAGCAGTCAATCGGCCGAGGACACCGGGGAGCTGTTTTTT
TRBD2	once	TRBV14	TRBJ2-4	CASSQQGGDIQYF	TGTGCCAGCAGCCAGCAGGGAGGGGACATTCAGTACTTC
TRBD2	-	TRBV28	TRBJ2-3	CASSLGSTSGGRDTQYF	TGTGCCAGCAGTTTAGGGTCGACTAGCGGGGGACGAGATACGCAGTATTTT
-	-	TRBV28	TRBJ2-3	CASSGARPQYF	TGTGCCAGCAGTGGGGCGCGACCCCAGTATTTT
TRBD1	once	TRBV6-1	TRBJ2-1	CASRRDRTNEQFF	TGTGCCAGCAGGAGGGACAGGACAAATGAGCAGTTCTTC
TRBD1	few	TRBV7-3	TRBJ2-5	CASSLTGQLQETQYF	TGTGCCAGCAGCTTAACGGGACAGCTGCAAGAGACCCAGTACTTC
-	-	TRBV5-1	TRBJ2-2	CASSLEVSGNTGELFF	TGCGCCAGCAGCTTGGAGGTTAGCGGAAACACCGGGGAGCTGTTTTTT
-	-	TRBV12-5	TRBJ2-7	CASGQKRGRDHYEQYF	TGTGCTAGTGGCCAAAAGAGGGGACGCGATCACTACGAGCAGTACTTC
TRBD1	-	TRBV29-1	TRBJ2-3	CSVESGQGTTDTQYF	TGCAGCGTTGAATCTGGACAGGGGACCACAGATACGCAGTATTTT
TRBD1	-	TRBV5-4	TRBJ2-5	CASSPWTGSETQYF	TGTGCCAGCAGCCCGTGGACAGGGTCGGAGACCCAGTACTTC
-	-	TRBV28	TRBJ1-1	CASSPIQAVATEAFF	TGTGCCAGCAGTCCGATCCAGGCGGTTGCCACTGAAGCTTTCTTT
-	once	TRBV21-1	TRBJ1-1	CASSKDATDEAFF	TGTGCCAGCAGCAAAGACGCGACAGATGAGGCTTTCTTT
-	-	TRBV29-1	TRBJ2-1	CSGVGGTHNEQFF	TGCAGCGGGGTGGGGGGAACGCACAATGAGCAGTTCTTC
-	once	TRBV5-5	TRBJ1-2	CASSHRLDSGGYTF	TGTGCCAGCAGCCACCGACTCGACAGCGGCGGCTACACCTTC
-	-	TRBV19	TRBJ2-5	CASSPDIPRETQYF	TGTGCCAGTAGTCCGGACATCCCGAGGGAGACCCAGTACTTC
-	-	TRBV6-1	TRBJ2-7	CASSPQTPYEQYF	TGTGCCAGCAGCCCACAAACTCCCTACGAGCAGTACTTC
-	-	TRBV29-1	TRBJ2-3	CSGGGGSTDTQYF	TGCAGCGGCGGGGGCGGTAGCACAGATACGCAGTATTTT
-	once	TRBV6-1	TRBJ1-2	CASSERFSWTVYGYTF	TGTGCCAGCAGTGAAAGGTTTTCGTGGACGGTCTATGGCTACACCTTC
-	-	TRBV5-1	TRBJ2-5	CASNPFGGPETQYF	TGCGCCAGCAATCCTTTCGGAGGGCCAGAGACCCAGTACTTC